This TCR beta chain was captured by sequencing in a study of sequential checkpoint blockade in melanoma. Looking at the study overall: After both sequences, patients received maintenance nivolumab.

As for treatment: randomized to nivolumab then ipilimumab (arm A) or the reverse (arm B). No patient had prior DNA-damaging chemotherapy. From thawed PBMCs, live CD3+CD8+ cells negative for CD19 and CD56 were sorted. Libraries were prepared by immunoSEQ multiplex PCR; TCRdb keeps only in-frame clonotypes and omits some of them. The sample holds tens of thousands of clones, roughly 91% seen once. This CDR3 has 15 residues. Deletions cut 4 bases from V and 3 bases from J, with 12 bases between. Germline lookup yields CDR1 LGHNA and CDR2 YNFKEQ. The chain has TRBV4-2 and TRBJ2-2; tentatively, D is TRBD2 (5 bases). This clonotype was sampled from a human donor with melanoma. The sample in question was CD8+ T cells sorted from blood (inferred from file names), obtained from a patient given nivolumab and ipilimumab in sequence. As DNA, the CDR3 is TGTGCCAGCAGCCCGTCAGGACTCTACACCGGGGAGCTGTTTTTT. This sequence encodes CASSPSGLYTGELFF.